A single sample is the source of the 9 T cell receptor beta chains below, sequenced in a study of blood T cell repertoires in COVID-19 (dated by TCRdb to the early 2020s). The protocol used for the library was the immunoSEQ multiplex PCR assay. The immuneACCESS repertoire file appears here via TCRdb, limited to in-frame rearrangements. These files lack a portion of the clones; in checked studies, under half of the deficit traces to unresolved V genes, and the cause of the others is not known. The sample has around 620,000 clones on record, around 89% of them singletons. The top ten constitute over 0.2% of the sample. Input material: peripheral blood. These receptors came from a woman aged 18 to 35 with acute or convalescent COVID-19.

The chain employs TRBV7-6 and TRBJ2-5; D is unclear. Trimming took off 1 base at V and 1 base at J, with 10 bases between the two ends. The germline CDR1 and CDR2 sequences are SGHVS and FNYEAQ. CDR3 length equals 15 residues. The CDR3 here is CASSLVLSVQETQYF. CDR3 nucleotides: TGTGCCAGCAGCTTAGTTTTGTCGGTCCAAGAGACCCAGTACTTC.

V gene TRBV7-2 combines with J gene TRBJ1-1, with 10 bases matching TRBD1. Germline loops: CDR1 SGHTA, CDR2 FQGNSA. There are 15 residues in the CDR3. The V segment lost 5 bases and the J segment 4 bases; nucleotides outside the gene matches: 7. The CDR3 DNA is TGTGCCAGCAGCCCCGTAAGGACAGGGGGCACTGAAGCTTTCTTT. Amino acid sequence: CASSPVRTGGTEAFF. Filled out from reference TRBV7-2 and TRBJ1-1, the complete variable domain reads GAGVSQSPSNKVTEKGKDVELRCDPISGHTALYWYRQSLGQGLEFLIYFQGNSAPDKSGLPSDRFSAERTGGSVSTLTIQRTQQEDSAVYLCASSPVRTGGTEAFFGQGTRLTVV.

The chain couples TRBV11-2 to TRBJ1-1; D is undetermined. V was pared by 4 bases and J by 0 bases, with 6 bases between. Germline V gene sequence: CDR1 SGHAT, CDR2 FQNNGV. The CDR3 loop spans 13 amino acids. CDR3 loop: CASSSAMNTEAFF. The CDR3 DNA sequence: TGTGCCAGCAGCTCCGCTATGAACACTGAAGCTTTCTTT.

This sequence joins TRBV12-5 and TRBJ1-1; D is possibly TRBD1 (6 bases). V shed 5 bases and J shed 2 bases, with 15 bases lying between them. The V gene's germline CDR1 is LGHNT and CDR2 FRNRAP. The length of the CDR3 is 15 residues. This CDR3 is CASGPAGTRNTEAFF. The CDR3 DNA is TGTGCTAGTGGTCCAGCGGGGACACGTAACACTGAAGCTTTCTTT.

The rearrangement links TRBV6-5 to TRBJ2-7; 7 nucleotides align to TRBD2. The CDR3 length is 14 residues. Germline assignment: CDR1 MNHEY and CDR2 SVGAGI. The J segment lost 3 bases and the V segment lost 5 bases, leaving 7 bases of the junction unmatched. The CDR3: CASSPGGWDYEQYF. CDR3 nucleotide sequence: TGTGCCAGCAGTCCCGGGGGGTGGGACTACGAGCAGTACTTC.

The V gene is TRBV12-3 or TRBV12-4, the J gene TRBJ2-7, with a weak D call TRBD2 (5 bases). This CDR3 region has 13 residues. Trimming removed 6 bases at V and 2 bases at J, with 11 bases between. CDR3 residues: CASRRTSPYEQYF. As DNA, the CDR3 is TGTGCCAGCAGACGGACTTCCCCCTACGAGCAGTACTTC.

This clone was seen only once. The rearrangement uses TRBV19 and TRBJ2-1; no reliable D call. CDR3 length: 14 amino acids. Germline assignment: CDR1 LNHDA and CDR2 SQIVND (reference sequence). V was cut by 5 bases and J by 2 bases, with 10 bases left in between. The CDR3 DNA reads TGTGCCAGTAGTGACTTCGAAACCTACAATGAGCAGTTCTTC. This codes for CASSDFETYNEQFF.

J is TRBJ1-1 and V is TRBV14; D is perhaps TRBD1 (6 bases). Between the trimmed V and J ends, which lost 5 bases and 10 bases, there was a span of 11 bases. The CDR3 totals 11 residues. Germline CDR1 and CDR2: SGHDN and FVKESK. This chain's CDR3 is CASSWGQIAFF. CDR3 nucleotide sequence: TGTGCCAGCAGCTGGGGGCAGATAGCTTTCTTT.

This clone was detected a few times. The chain has TRBV4-2 and TRBJ2-3; D uncertain. This CDR3 has 15 residues. Trimming took off 1 base at V and 1 base at J, with 9 bases between the two ends. The germline gives CDR1 LGHNA, CDR2 YNFKEQ. CDR3 protein: CASSQGAVRTDTQYF. CDR3 sequence (DNA): TGTGCCAGCAGCCAAGGGGCTGTTCGCACAGATACGCAGTATTTT.